This TCR beta chain appears in the sequencing data of a study of OX40 agonist ivuxolimab in advanced cancers. The CDR3 sequence is 12 residues long. Trimming cost V 9 bases and J 5 bases; bases outside gene matches: 5. CDR1 SNHLY and CDR2 FYNNEI come from the germline V gene. TCRdb's copy holds only in-frame clones and misses some; the assay was immunoSEQ multiplex PCR. Seen here are about 64,000 clones, around 93% observed once, and the top ten hold approximately 0.44%. This specimen consisted of CD4+ or CD8+ T cells sorted from blood, obtained in a trial of the OX40 agonist ivuxolimab. The gene calls are TRBV2 and TRBJ2-5, with 8 bases lining up with TRBD1. This TCR was sampled from an adult with an advanced solid tumor such as melanoma, head and neck, liver or kidney cancer. The CDR3 loop reads CARDRDQETQYF. The CDR3 nucleotides read TGTGCCAGGGACAGGGATCAGGAGACCCAGTACTTC.